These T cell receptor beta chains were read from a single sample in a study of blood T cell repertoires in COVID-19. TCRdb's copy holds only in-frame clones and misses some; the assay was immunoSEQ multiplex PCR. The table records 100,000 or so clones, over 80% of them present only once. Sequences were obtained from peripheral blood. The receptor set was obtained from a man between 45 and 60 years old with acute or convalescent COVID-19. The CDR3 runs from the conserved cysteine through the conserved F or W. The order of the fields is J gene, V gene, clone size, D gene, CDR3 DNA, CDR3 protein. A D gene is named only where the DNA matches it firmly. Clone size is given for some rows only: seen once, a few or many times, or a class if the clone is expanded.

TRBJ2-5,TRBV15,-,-,TGTGCCACCAGCCCCCCCGGGGAAGAGACCCAGTACTTC,CATSPPGEETQYF
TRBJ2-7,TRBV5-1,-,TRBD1,TGCGCCAGCAGCCGGGGACAGGGCTACGAGCAGTACTTC,CASSRGQGYEQYF
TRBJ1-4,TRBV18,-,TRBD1,TGTGCCAGCTCATCTACGGACAGGGGGGACGAAAAACTGTTTTTT,CASSSTDRGDEKLFF
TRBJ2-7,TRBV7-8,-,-,TGTGCCAGCAGCCCGGGATTCTACGAGCAGTACTTC,CASSPGFYEQYF
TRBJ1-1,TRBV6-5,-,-,TGTGCCAGCAGTTACCGGACATTGAATTCTGTCACTGAAGCTTTCTTT,CASSYRTLNSVTEAFF
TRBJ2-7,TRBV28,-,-,TGTGCCAGCAAATTGGGCGGGTGGGGAGCCCTTTACGAGCAGTACTTC,CASKLGGWGALYEQYF
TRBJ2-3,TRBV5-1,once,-,TGCGCCAGCAGCTTGGCAGGCAGCTACACAGATACGCAGTATTTT,CASSLAGSYTDTQYF
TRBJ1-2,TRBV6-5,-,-,TGTGCCAGCAGTTCCCTTCCTAACTATGGCTACACCTTC,CASSSLPNYGYTF
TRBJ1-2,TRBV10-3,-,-,TGTGCCATCAGTGAGGCAGAAGCTAACTATGGCTACACCTTC,CAISEAEANYGYTF
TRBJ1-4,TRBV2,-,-,TGTGCCAGCCAGAGCGGGGGGGATGAAAAACTGTTTTTT,CASQSGGDEKLFF
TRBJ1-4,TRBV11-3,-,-,TGTGCCAGCAAAGCGAATGGGGAAAAACTGTTTTTT,CASKANGEKLFF
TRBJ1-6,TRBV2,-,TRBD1,TGTGCCAGCAGTGCCCGAACAGGGGTGGCCTCACCCCTCCACTTT,CASSARTGVASPLHF
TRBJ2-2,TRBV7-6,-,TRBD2,TGTGCCAGCAGCTTAGGGTGGAATAGCGGGGGGCACGGCACCGGGGAGCTGTTTTTT,CASSLGWNSGGHGTGELFF
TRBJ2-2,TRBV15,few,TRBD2,TGTGCCACCAGCAGAGCAAGCGGGGCCGGGGAGCTGTTTTTT,CATSRASGAGELFF
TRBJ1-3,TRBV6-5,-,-,TGTGCCAGCACCTTGACAGGTCTGGGAAACACCATATATTTT,CASTLTGLGNTIYF
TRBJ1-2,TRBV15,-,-,TGTGCCACCAGCAGAGACAGGGACTTAACTAACTATGGCTACACCTTC,CATSRDRDLTNYGYTF
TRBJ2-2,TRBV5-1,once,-,TGCGCCAGCAGCTTGGATGCAGGTCGGAACACCGGGGAGCTGTTTTTT,CASSLDAGRNTGELFF
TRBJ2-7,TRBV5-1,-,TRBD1,TGCGCCAGCAGGGACTCCGGGACAGGGTGGAACGAGCAGTACTTC,CASRDSGTGWNEQYF
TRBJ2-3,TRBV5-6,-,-,TGTGCCAGCAGCTGGGGAACTAGTTCAGATACGCAGTATTTT,CASSWGTSSDTQYF
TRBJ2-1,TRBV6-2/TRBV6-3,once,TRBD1,TGTGCCAGCAGCCCAACCGGGACAGGGAATGAGCAGTTCTTC,CASSPTGTGNEQFF
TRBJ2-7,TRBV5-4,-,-,TGTGCCAGCAGCTTGGAAGCAGGGGTCCACGAGCAGTACTTC,CASSLEAGVHEQYF
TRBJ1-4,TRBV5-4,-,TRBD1,TGTGCCAGCAGCTTGGACGGCAGGGGGCGAGGCGGAAAACTGTTTTTT,CASSLDGRGRGGKLFF
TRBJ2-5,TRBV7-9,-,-,TGTGCCAGCAGCTGGATTGAGTCAGCGCAAGAGACCCAGTACTTC,CASSWIESAQETQYF
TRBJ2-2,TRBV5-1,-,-,TGCGCCAGCAGCCCCTATGAAGGGACTCCGGGGGGGGAGCTGTTTTTT,CASSPYEGTPGGELFF
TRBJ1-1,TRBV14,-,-,TGTGCCAGCAGCCTGCTATTGAACACTGAAGCTTTCTTT,CASSLLLNTEAFF
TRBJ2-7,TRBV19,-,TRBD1,TGTGCCAGTAGTCCCCCCCCCGGGACAGCGTCCTACGAGCAGTACTTC,CASSPPPGTASYEQYF
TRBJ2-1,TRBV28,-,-,TGTGCCAGCAGTTTAGACAGAATCAATGAGCAGTTCTTC,CASSLDRINEQFF
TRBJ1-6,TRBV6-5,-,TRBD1,TGTGCCAGCAGCGGACAGGGGTATTCACCCCTCCACTTT,CASSGQGYSPLHF
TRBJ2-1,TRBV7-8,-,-,TGTGCCAGCAGCTTAGAGCACAGGGTCTGGAATGAGCAGTTCTTC,CASSLEHRVWNEQFF
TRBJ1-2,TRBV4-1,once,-,TGCGCCAGCAGCCAAGAATGGGGGGACTATGGCTACACCTTC,CASSQEWGDYGYTF
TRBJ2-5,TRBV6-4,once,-,TGTGCCAGCAGCATCCAGCCCGGGGAGACCCAGTACTTC,CASSIQPGETQYF
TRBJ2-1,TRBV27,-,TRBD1,TGTGCCAGCAGTCGTAGGGACAGGCGAGTACTGTTCTTC,CASSRRDRRVLFF
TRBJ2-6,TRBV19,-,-,TGTGCCAGTAAAACGGGGACTGGGGCCAACGTCCTGACTTTC,CASKTGTGANVLTF
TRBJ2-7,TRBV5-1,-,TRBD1,TGCGCCAGCAGCATGGGACAGGGGTACGAGCAGTACTTC,CASSMGQGYEQYF
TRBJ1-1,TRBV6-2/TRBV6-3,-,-,TGTGCCAGCAGTTCGCCGGGACTCCCCGCTGAAGCTTTCTTT,CASSSPGLPAEAFF
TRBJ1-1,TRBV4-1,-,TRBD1,TGCGCCAGCAGCGAGTGGACAGGGGGAAACACTGAAGCTTTCTTT,CASSEWTGGNTEAFF
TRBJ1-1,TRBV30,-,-,TGTGCCTGGCAAATAGGGGTGAACACTGAAGCTTTCTTT,CAWQIGVNTEAFF
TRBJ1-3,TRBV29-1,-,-,TGCAGCGTTGAGCGGCGAAGAAACACCATATATTTT,CSVERRRNTIYF
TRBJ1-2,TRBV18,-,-,TGTGCCAGCTCACCCGAGGGACACTACTATGGCTACACCTTC,CASSPEGHYYGYTF
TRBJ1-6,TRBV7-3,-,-,TGTGCCAGCAGCTTAATGGGGGGGTATAATTCACCCCTCCACTTT,CASSLMGGYNSPLHF
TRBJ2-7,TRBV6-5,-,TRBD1,TGTGCCACAAAGTCCGGGACAGGATACGAGCAGTACTTC,CATKSGTGYEQYF
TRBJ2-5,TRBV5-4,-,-,TGTGCCAGCAGCCCACGAGGAGGGGAAGAGACCCAGTACTTC,CASSPRGGEETQYF
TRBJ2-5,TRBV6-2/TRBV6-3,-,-,TGTGCCAGCAGTGGACACGAGAGGGAGACCCAGTACTTC,CASSGHERETQYF
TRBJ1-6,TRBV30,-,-,TGTGCCTGGAGTACAACGAATTCACCCCTCCACTTT,CAWSTTNSPLHF
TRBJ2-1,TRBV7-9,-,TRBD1,TGTGCCACAATACAGGGGGATCTTGACAATGAGCAGTTCTTC,CATIQGDLDNEQFF
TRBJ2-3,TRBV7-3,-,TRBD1,TGTGCCAGCAGCTTAACGGCAGGGGGTTCATCTAGCACAGATACGCAGTATTTT,CASSLTAGGSSSTDTQYF
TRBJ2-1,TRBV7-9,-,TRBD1,TGTGCCAGCAGCCCCGGACAGGGCGGTAACAATGAGCAGTTCTTC,CASSPGQGGNNEQFF
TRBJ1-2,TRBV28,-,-,TGTGCCAGCAGTCTTCCTGGCGCGGTGGATGGCTACACCTTC,CASSLPGAVDGYTF
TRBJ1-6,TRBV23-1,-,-,TGCGCCAGCAGTCCTGGGGCACCACTTGACTCACCCCTCCACTTT,CASSPGAPLDSPLHF
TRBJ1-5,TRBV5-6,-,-,TGTGCCAGCAGCTTAGGGGAGGGACCCCAGCATTTT,CASSLGEGPQHF
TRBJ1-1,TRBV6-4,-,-,TGTGCCAGCAGTGACCAGGCGTACACTGAAGCTTTCTTT,CASSDQAYTEAFF
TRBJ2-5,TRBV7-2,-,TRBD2,TGTGCCAGCAGTTCCGGACTAGCGGGGGGTAGAGAGACCCAGTACTTC,CASSSGLAGGRETQYF